This TCR beta chain is drawn from a study of PD-1 blockade in classical Hodgkin lymphoma. Notes on this clone: Its matching antigen is unknown.

Trimming pared 3 bases from V and 8 bases from J, leaving 10 bases between. The CDR3 covers 13 residues. Germline V CDR1 and CDR2: SGHDN, FVKESK. Study-wide findings and caveats: Lower baseline TCR diversity was reported for newly diagnosed patients than for healthy donors. CD4+ TCR diversity climbed significantly by C4D1, unlike CD8+ TCR diversity.

Only in-frame clones appear in the TCRdb table, and some are missing; sequencing was by immunoSEQ multiplex PCR. The table lists approximately 99,000 clones, 75% to 85% of them singletons, with around 15% in the top ten. With no exception, relapse followed autologous stem cell transplantation in all patients, and brentuximab vedotin exposure varied. Reported best responses ranged across complete response, partial response or progressive disease. The starting material was peripheral blood mononuclear cells (PBMCs), obtained before the second cycle of nivolumab. This chain uses TRBV14 with TRBJ2-2, with D unclear. The receptor comes from a human donor with classical Hodgkin lymphoma. DNA for the CDR3: TGTGCCAGCAGCCAGCCCCTCGGTGGGGAGCTGTTTTTT. Translated: CASSQPLGGELFF.